The clone carrying this T cell receptor (beta chain) has a handful of counts. TCRdb reprocessed the RT-PCR reads via MiXCR and lists one record per CDR3 protein. The top ten clones hold around 10% of a sample with just over 300,000 distinct CDR3 sequences, approximately 21% of them seen once. This entry is derived from a study of response to subunit inactivated influenza vaccine. This specimen was PBMCs from blood, taken approximately 20 months after vaccination. This clonotype was obtained from a man in his fifties or sixties who received an inactivated influenza vaccine.

CDR3: CASSQAQGSGANVLTF. The CDR3 DNA follows: TGTGCCAGCAGCCAAGCACAAGGTTCTGGGGCCAACGTCCTGACTTTC. This chain connects TRBV4-2 to TRBJ2-6; D remains ambiguous. Germline loops: CDR1 LGHNA, CDR2 YNFKEQ. CDR3 size: 16 residues. V dropped 1 base and J dropped 1 base, with 8 bases sitting between them.